A selection of T cell receptor beta chains follows, all from one sample in a study of CD8 T cells in Susac syndrome. TCRdb reprocessed the immunoSEQ multiplex PCR reads with MiXCR, giving one entry per CDR3 protein. This repertoire shows 80,000 to 90,000 distinct CDR3 sequences, 80% to 95% found once; its top ten account for less than 0.35%. Sequenced: CD8+ T cells from PBMCs. These receptors all come from a human donor in good health. CDR3s include the opening cysteine and the closing phenylalanine or tryptophan. D genes are given only for firm matches. Expanded clones are given a class, and other clones once, few, many or no size at all.

D: NA; size: NA; V: TRBV6-4; J: TRBJ2-2; DNA: TGTGCCAGCAGTCCAAGTGGGTTCACCGGGGAGCTGTTTTTT; CDR3: CASSPSGFTGELFF
D: NA; size: NA; V: TRBV3-1; J: TRBJ1-2; DNA: TGTGCCAGCAGCCAAACCCAACAGGGTAACTATGGCTACACCTTC; CDR3: CASSQTQQGNYGYTF
D: NA; size: NA; V: TRBV19; J: TRBJ2-7; DNA: TGTGCCAGTTCGGAGGGCTACGAGCAGTACTTC; CDR3: CASSEGYEQYF
D: NA; size: NA; V: TRBV19; J: TRBJ1-4; DNA: TGTGCCACCCTGGATGGAGCGGATACTAATGAAAAACTGTTTTTT; CDR3: CATLDGADTNEKLFF
D: NA; size: NA; V: TRBV6-6; J: TRBJ1-3; DNA: TGTGCCAGCAGATCCGGGGCATACTCTGGAAACACCATATATTTT; CDR3: CASRSGAYSGNTIYF
D: NA; size: NA; V: TRBV19; J: TRBJ1-1; DNA: TGTGCCAGTAGTATGTGGGGGAACACTGAAGCTTTCTTT; CDR3: CASSMWGNTEAFF
D: NA; size: NA; V: TRBV6-1; J: TRBJ1-1; DNA: TGTGCCAGCAGTGAAAAGGACCGGCGGAGTACTGAAGCTTTCTTT; CDR3: CASSEKDRRSTEAFF
D: NA; size: once; V: TRBV12-3/TRBV12-4; J: TRBJ1-1; DNA: TGTGCCAGCAGTCTATATGAGGGGAACACTGAAGCTTTCTTT; CDR3: CASSLYEGNTEAFF
D: NA; size: NA; V: TRBV5-1; J: TRBJ2-7; DNA: TGCGCCAGCAGAAGTCAGGGGAGGTACGAGCAGTACTTC; CDR3: CASRSQGRYEQYF
D: NA; size: NA; V: TRBV7-9; J: TRBJ1-4; DNA: TGTGCCAGCACCCATGAAGGGGAAAAACTGTTTTTT; CDR3: CASTHEGEKLFF
D: TRBD1; size: once; V: TRBV30; J: TRBJ2-1; DNA: TGTGCCTGCACTCCCGCGACAGGGAATGAGCAGTTCTTC; CDR3: CACTPATGNEQFF
D: NA; size: NA; V: TRBV29-1; J: TRBJ1-1; DNA: TGCAGCGTTGGGGGAGGGAACAAGGCTGAAGCTTTCTTT; CDR3: CSVGGGNKAEAFF
D: NA; size: NA; V: TRBV9; J: TRBJ1-2; DNA: TGTGCCAGCAGCGTACAACCTTTCAACTACACCTTC; CDR3: CASSVQPFNYTF
D: NA; size: NA; V: TRBV4-2; J: TRBJ2-7; DNA: TGTGCCAGCAGCCAAGATCGAGGGGGGGGCGGGATGTACGAGCAGTACTTC; CDR3: CASSQDRGGGGMYEQYF
D: TRBD2; size: once; V: TRBV5-6; J: TRBJ2-5; DNA: TGTGCCAGCAGCTTGGGACTAGCGGACCAAGAGACCCAGTACTTC; CDR3: CASSLGLADQETQYF
D: TRBD1; size: NA; V: TRBV23-1; J: TRBJ1-3; DNA: TGCGCCACCAAAAACAAGACAGGGAATGGAAACACCATATATTTT; CDR3: CATKNKTGNGNTIYF
D: TRBD1; size: NA; V: TRBV7-8; J: TRBJ2-3; DNA: TGTGCCAGCAGCTACGGGACAGGTCAAGATACGCAGTATTTT; CDR3: CASSYGTGQDTQYF
D: NA; size: NA; V: TRBV11-2; J: TRBJ1-5; DNA: TGTGCAGGCCGGGCCCAGCATTTT; CDR3: CAGRAQHF
D: NA; size: NA; V: TRBV6-5; J: TRBJ1-2; DNA: TGTGCCAGCAGTGCGGACTTCCCCCTCTATGGCTACACCTTC; CDR3: CASSADFPLYGYTF
D: NA; size: NA; V: TRBV5-6; J: TRBJ1-1; DNA: TGTGCCAGCAGCTCAGGGGACACTGAAGCTTTCTTT; CDR3: CASSSGDTEAFF
D: NA; size: once; V: TRBV4-2; J: TRBJ2-2; DNA: TGTGCCAGCAGCCAAGATCCCCTCGGGGAGCTGTTTTTT; CDR3: CASSQDPLGELFF
D: TRBD1; size: NA; V: TRBV29-1; J: TRBJ2-3; DNA: TGCAGCGTTGAAGATCGCAGGGGGCTTTATACGCAGTATTTT; CDR3: CSVEDRRGLYTQYF
D: NA; size: NA; V: TRBV7-9; J: TRBJ1-2; DNA: TGTGCCAGCAATACGGGCGGGTATGGCTACACCTTC; CDR3: CASNTGGYGYTF
D: NA; size: NA; V: TRBV5-1; J: TRBJ2-5; DNA: TGCGCCAGCAGGGACACGAGGGGATCCACAGCCTTGTACCAAGAGACCCAGTACTTC; CDR3: CASRDTRGSTALYQETQYF
D: NA; size: NA; V: TRBV29-1; J: TRBJ1-2; DNA: TGCAGCGTTCCAGAGGCTAACTATGGCTACACCTTC; CDR3: CSVPEANYGYTF
D: NA; size: NA; V: TRBV20-1; J: TRBJ2-1; DNA: TGCAGTGCTTCGCCCCCAGTACTTGGCTACAATGAGCAGTTCTTC; CDR3: CSASPPVLGYNEQFF
D: NA; size: NA; V: TRBV19; J: TRBJ1-3; DNA: TGTGCCAGTAGTGGAGCCTCTGGAAACACCATATATTTT; CDR3: CASSGASGNTIYF
D: NA; size: NA; V: TRBV9; J: TRBJ2-2; DNA: TGTGCCAGCAGCGTAGCAAAGCGGACGGAGCCGAACACCGGGGAGCTGTTTTTT; CDR3: CASSVAKRTEPNTGELFF
D: NA; size: NA; V: TRBV6-2/TRBV6-3; J: TRBJ2-5; DNA: TGTGCCAGCAGTGAGACAACAGGGATAGGAGAGACCCAGTACTTC; CDR3: CASSETTGIGETQYF
D: NA; size: NA; V: TRBV29-1; J: TRBJ2-2; DNA: TGCAGCGTTGCGGGGTACTACAGGGACCGAGGCACCGGGGAGCTGTTTTTT; CDR3: CSVAGYYRDRGTGELFF
D: NA; size: NA; V: TRBV12-3/TRBV12-4; J: TRBJ1-1; DNA: TGTGCCAGCTGGGACGGACCCTTCGCCACTGAAGCTTTCTTT; CDR3: CASWDGPFATEAFF
D: NA; size: NA; V: TRBV5-6; J: TRBJ2-5; DNA: TGTGCCAGCAGCTTGGCCAACGGGGGCGCAGTTTTTGGAGAGACCCAGTACTTC; CDR3: CASSLANGGAVFGETQYF